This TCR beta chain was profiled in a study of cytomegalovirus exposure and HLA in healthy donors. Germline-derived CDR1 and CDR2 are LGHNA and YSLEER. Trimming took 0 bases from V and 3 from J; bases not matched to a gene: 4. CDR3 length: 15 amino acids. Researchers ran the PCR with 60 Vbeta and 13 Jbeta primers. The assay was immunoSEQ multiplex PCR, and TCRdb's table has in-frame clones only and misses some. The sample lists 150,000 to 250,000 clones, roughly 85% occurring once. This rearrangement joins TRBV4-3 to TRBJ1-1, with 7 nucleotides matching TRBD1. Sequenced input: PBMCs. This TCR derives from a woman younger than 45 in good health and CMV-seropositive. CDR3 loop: CASSQEAGGYTEAFF. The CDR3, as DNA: TGCGCCAGCAGCCAAGAGGCAGGGGGGTACACTGAAGCTTTCTTT.